The 15 T cell receptor beta chains presented below share a single source sample, sequenced in a study of T cells after yellow fever vaccination. TCRdb itself ran the 5' RACE reads through MiXCR, one entry per CDR3 protein. The data contain approximately 170,000 distinct CDR3 sequences, 11% of them singletons. The specimen comprised CD8+ T cells sorted from PBMCs, sampled 15 days after the yellow fever booster vaccination. Every receptor here comes from a man aged 18 to 30 who received the YFV17D yellow fever vaccine.

This rearrangement joins TRBV6-5 to TRBJ2-7, with D perhaps matching TRBD1 or TRBD2 (5 bases each). The V gene lost 5 bases and the J gene lost 5 bases, with 16 bases spanning the gap. Germline CDR1 reads MNHEY; CDR2 reads SVGAGI. There are 14 residues in the CDR3. In DNA form, the CDR3 reads TGTGCCAGCAGTCAGTTTCCGGGACCCCACGAGCAGTACGTC. As protein: CASSQFPGPHEQYV.

The chain combines TRBV29-1 with TRBJ2-7; D is unresolved. In germline, CDR1 is SQVTM, CDR2 ANQGSEA. V lost 6 bases and J 7 bases, leaving 19 bases between the germline ends. This CDR3 is built from 13 residues. The CDR3 is CSVTWGRVAEQYF. For the CDR3, the DNA is TGCAGCGTCACTTGGGGAAGAGTTGCTGAGCAGTACTTC.

This clonotype was seen a few times. The chain combines TRBV14 with TRBJ2-7; possibly TRBD2 for D (6 bases). Germline-derived CDR1 and CDR2 are SGHDN and FVKESK. The CDR3 length is 15 residues. V was clipped by 0 bases and J by 0 bases, with 9 bases between them. Written as DNA, the CDR3 is TGTGCCAGCAGCCAAGAAATCGGGAGCTCCTACGAGCAGTACTTC. It is translated as CASSQEIGSSYEQYF. Filled out from reference TRBV14 and TRBJ2-7, the complete variable domain reads EAGVTQFPSHSVIEKGQTVTLRCDPISGHDNLYWYRRVMGKEIKFLLHFVKESKQDESGMPNNRFLAERTGGTYSTLKVQPAELEDSGVYFCASSQEIGSSYEQYFGPGTRLTVT.

This clonotype was seen only a few times. V gene TRBV4-2 combines with J gene TRBJ2-2, with unresolved D. CDR1 and CDR2 from the germline V gene are LGHNA and YNFKEQ. Trimming shortened V by 0 bases and J by 0 bases, and 5 bases separated the two germline ends. The CDR3 sequence is 15 residues long. The chain's CDR3 is CASSQEDANTGELFF. In DNA form, the CDR3 reads TGTGCCAGCAGCCAAGAGGACGCGAACACCGGGGAGCTGTTTTTT.

This clonotype showed up just a few times. The rearrangement joins TRBV7-9 to TRBJ1-1; 12 bases fit TRBD1. The CDR3 loop spans 18 amino acids. With 4 bases clipped from V and 4 bases from J, the junction kept 13 bases outside the gene matches. CDR1 is SEHNR and CDR2 is FQNEAQ in the germline V gene (reference sequence). The CDR3: CASSSKDRDRGRSTEAFF. CDR3 nucleotides: TGTGCCAGCAGCTCTAAAGACCGGGACAGGGGGCGGAGCACTGAAGCTTTCTTT.

J is TRBJ2-1 and V is TRBV6-6, with D perhaps assigned TRBD1 or TRBD2 (5 bases each). This CDR3 is built from 17 residues. Germline V gives CDR1 MNHNY, CDR2 SVGAGI (reference sequence). Trimming left V 2 bases short and J 0 bases short, with 14 bases between. CDR3 region: CASSYRDPSSSYNEQFF. The CDR3 DNA is TGTGCCAGCAGTTACAGGGACCCCTCGAGCTCCTACAATGAGCAGTTCTTC.

This clonotype was seen many times. CDR3 in amino acids: CASSRNRAQTGELFF. For the CDR3, the DNA is TGTGCCAGCAGTCGAAACAGGGCCCAAACCGGGGAGCTGTTTTTT. The rearrangement joins TRBV6-2 or TRBV6-3 to TRBJ2-2, with D tentatively TRBD1 (6 bases). This CDR3 is 15 amino acids long. Trimming shortened V by 5 bases and J by 5 bases, and 15 bases separated the two germline ends. CDR1 is MNHEY and CDR2 is SVGEGT in the germline V gene.

The DNA of the CDR3 is TGTGCCAGCAGCCCAAGGACAGGTCGGAACAAAAACATTCAGTACTTC. Its protein is CASSPRTGRNKNIQYF. This chain joins TRBV7-9 and TRBJ2-4; 7 bases fit TRBD1. The CDR3 loop spans 16 amino acids. CDR1 is SEHNR, CDR2 FQNEAQ, per germline (reference sequence). J gave up 3 bases and V 5 bases, and 10 bases lay outside the gene matches.

The chain has TRBV14 and TRBJ2-7, with 9 nucleotides matching TRBD1. Germline V lookup: CDR1 SGHDN, CDR2 FVKESK. The CDR3 contains 14 residues. Unmatched junction bases numbered 9, after V lost 6 bases and J lost 6 bases. In DNA, the CDR3 is TGTGCCAGCAGTTTAACCGGGACAGGGTCCGAGCAGTACGTC. This translates into CASSLTGTGSEQYV.

This clonotype was found many times. This rearrangement joins TRBV7-9 to TRBJ2-1; possibly TRBD2 for D (5 bases). The CDR3 runs 13 residues. V lost 4 bases and J lost 8, with 12 bases in between. Germline V gives CDR1 SEHNR, CDR2 FQNEAQ (reference sequence). The CDR3 loop is CASSYRGWYEQFF. For the CDR3, the DNA is TGTGCCAGCAGCTATCGGGGTTGGTATGAGCAGTTCTTC.

In this sample, this clonotype turned up many times. The V and J genes are TRBV6-4 and TRBJ2-3; 12 bases fit TRBD2. CDR1 is MRHNA, CDR2 SNTAGT, per germline. J lost 5 bases, V lost 4 bases, and 4 bases had no gene match. This CDR3 has 15 amino acids. The CDR3 nucleotides are TGTGCCAGCAGTGTACTAGCGGGGGGTGGAGATACGCAGTATTTT. It encodes CASSVLAGGGDTQYF.

The V call is TRBV6-2 or TRBV6-3, the J call TRBJ2-4, with TRBD1 matching 7 bases. The V and J ends lost 3 bases and 6 bases, in that order; junction bases with no gene match: 20. The V gene's germline CDR1 is MNHEY and CDR2 SVGEGT. The CDR3 length is 19 residues. The CDR3 loop reads CASSYSPLRNRGLINIQYF. As DNA, the CDR3 is TGTGCCAGCAGTTATTCGCCCCTCCGTAACAGGGGATTAATAAACATTCAGTACTTC.

This clonotype was detected only a few times. The chain is built from TRBV27 and TRBJ1-2; tentatively, D is TRBD1 (5 bases). Germline CDR1 MNHEY, CDR2 SMNVEV (reference sequence). The V end was cut by 2 bases, the J end by 5 bases, with 12 bases between. There are 14 residues in the CDR3. The chain's CDR3 is CASSLAAGRYGYTF. The CDR3 region has the DNA TGTGCCAGCAGTTTAGCGGCAGGGAGGTATGGCTACACCTTC.

This clonotype was recorded many times. The chain links TRBV7-9 to TRBJ1-2; D remains unclear. The germline V gene has CDR1 SEHNR and CDR2 FQNEAQ (reference sequence). V gave up 1 base and J gave up 4 bases, with 10 bases separating them. The CDR3 is 14 amino acids. The chain's CDR3 is CASSLGFAVYGYTF. The DNA for the CDR3 is TGTGCCAGCAGCTTAGGGTTTGCGGTCTATGGCTACACCTTC.

This clonotype was counted only a few times. The V call is TRBV2, the J call TRBJ2-1, with TRBD1 identical over 9 bases. The V gene's germline CDR1 is SNHLY and CDR2 FYNNEI. The V and J ends lost 6 bases and 4 bases, in that order; junction bases with no gene match: 7. The CDR3 spans 15 residues. The CDR3 sequence: CASRSGTGIYNEQFF. The CDR3 region has the DNA TGTGCCAGCAGGTCCGGGACAGGGATTTACAATGAGCAGTTCTTC.